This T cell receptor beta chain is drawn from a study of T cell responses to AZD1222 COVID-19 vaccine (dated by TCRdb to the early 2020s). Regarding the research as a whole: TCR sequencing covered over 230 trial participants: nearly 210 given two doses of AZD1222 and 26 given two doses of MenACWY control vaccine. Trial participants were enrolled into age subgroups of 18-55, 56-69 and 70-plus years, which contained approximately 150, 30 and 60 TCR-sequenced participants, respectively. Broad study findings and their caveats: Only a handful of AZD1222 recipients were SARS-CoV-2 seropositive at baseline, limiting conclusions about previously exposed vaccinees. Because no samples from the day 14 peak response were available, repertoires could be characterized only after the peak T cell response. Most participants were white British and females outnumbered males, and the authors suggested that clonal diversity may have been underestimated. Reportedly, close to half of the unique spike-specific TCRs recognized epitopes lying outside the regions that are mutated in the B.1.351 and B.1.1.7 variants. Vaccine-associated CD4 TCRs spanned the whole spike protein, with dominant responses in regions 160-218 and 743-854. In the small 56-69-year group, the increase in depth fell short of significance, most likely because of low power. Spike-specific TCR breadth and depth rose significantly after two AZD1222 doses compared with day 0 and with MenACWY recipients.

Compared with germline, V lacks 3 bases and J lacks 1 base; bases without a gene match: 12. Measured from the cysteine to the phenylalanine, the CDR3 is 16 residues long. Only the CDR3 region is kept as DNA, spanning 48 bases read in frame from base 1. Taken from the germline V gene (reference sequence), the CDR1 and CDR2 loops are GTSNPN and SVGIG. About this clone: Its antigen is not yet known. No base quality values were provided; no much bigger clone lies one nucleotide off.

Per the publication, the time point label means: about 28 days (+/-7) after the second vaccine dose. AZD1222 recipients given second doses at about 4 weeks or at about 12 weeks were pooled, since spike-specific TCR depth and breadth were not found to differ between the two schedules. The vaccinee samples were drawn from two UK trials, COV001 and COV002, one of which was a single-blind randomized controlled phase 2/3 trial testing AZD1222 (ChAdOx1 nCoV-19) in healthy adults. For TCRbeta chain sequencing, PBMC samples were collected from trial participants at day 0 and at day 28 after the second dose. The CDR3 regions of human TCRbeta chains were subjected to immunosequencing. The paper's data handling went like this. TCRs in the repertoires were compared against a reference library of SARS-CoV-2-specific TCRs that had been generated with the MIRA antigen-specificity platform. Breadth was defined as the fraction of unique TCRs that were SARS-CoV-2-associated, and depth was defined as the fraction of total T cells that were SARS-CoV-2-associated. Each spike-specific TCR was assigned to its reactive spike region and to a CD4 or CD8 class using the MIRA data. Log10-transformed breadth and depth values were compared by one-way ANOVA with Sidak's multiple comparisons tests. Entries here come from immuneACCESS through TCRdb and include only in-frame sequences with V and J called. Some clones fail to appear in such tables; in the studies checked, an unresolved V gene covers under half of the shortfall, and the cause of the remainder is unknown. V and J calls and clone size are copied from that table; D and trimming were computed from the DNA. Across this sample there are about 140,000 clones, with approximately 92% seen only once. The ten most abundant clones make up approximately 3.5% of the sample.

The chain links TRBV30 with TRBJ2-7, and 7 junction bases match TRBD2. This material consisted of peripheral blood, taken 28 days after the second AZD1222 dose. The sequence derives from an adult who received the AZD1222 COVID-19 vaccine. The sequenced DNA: TGTGCCTGGAGGGGCCCTCGGGAGGAGGCTTCCTACGAGCAGTACTTC. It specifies CAWRGPREEASYEQYF.